This T cell receptor (beta chain) was sequenced for a study of blood T cell repertoires in COVID-19. For the study at large: Samples came from the United States, Italy and Spain, spanning acute and convalescent COVID-19.

Original handling: Reference gene primer amplification gave nucleated cell count estimates. Only in-frame clones appear in the TCRdb table, and some are missing; sequencing was by immunoSEQ multiplex PCR. That table is the source of V, J and clone size, and D and trimming were worked out from the DNA. The data show around 420,000 clones, with 88% seen just once and roughly 1.9% held by the top ten. The CDR3 consists of 13 residues. CDR1 and CDR2 (germline): GTSNPN, SVGIG (reference sequence). V was clipped by 5 bases and J by 6 bases, with 14 bases between them. The cohort comprised adults aged about 18 to 100 years residing in under 30 US areas.

The receptor was derived from a woman aged 40-49 years with acute COVID-19. Sequences were obtained from PBMCs or T cells enriched from blood (not recorded which). This rearrangement joins TRBV30 to TRBJ1-5, with D maybe TRBD1 (5 bases). The CDR3 spells CAWAGGVGQPQHF. The CDR3 DNA reads TGTGCCTGGGCCGGGGGGGTTGGTCAGCCCCAGCATTTT.